This T cell receptor beta chain appears in the sequencing data of a study of T cell repertoires in cytomegalovirus infection (dated by TCRdb to the late 2010s). Some background on the complete study: The HLA type of each donor mattered for the analysis, because public TCR beta signatures pointed to carriage of CMV infection along with the matching HLA type. Study-level results and caveats: The ex vivo response was dominated by HLA-C-restricted CMV-specific TCR beta clonotypes, which also provided the single most frequent clonotype in two of eight donors. In both this cohort and an independent roughly 400-donor cohort, the cumulative frequency of public TCR beta family members distinguished carriers of CMV infection plus the relevant HLA type.

This clonotype was found a few times. Its antigen is currently not known. One base away there is no much larger clone; base qualities are not given. The V end gives up 8 bases and the J end 0 bases, leaving 4 bases in the junction not matched to a gene. From the germline V gene, CDR1 is SQVTM and CDR2 is ANQGSEA. Taken from cysteine to phenylalanine, the CDR3 has 14 residues. Only the CDR3 part of the read is kept: 42 bases, read in frame from the first base. The instrument was an Illumina HiSeq 1500. Using fastp trimming at Q25 and MiXCR clonotype assembly, TCRdb reanalyzed the public sequencing data and kept in-frame beta chains. Each record represents a unique CDR3 protein, reported with the most common genes and DNA among its rows. The sample data list some 170,000 distinct CDR3 sequences, and approximately 18% of these were observed just once. The leading ten clones occupy approximately 26% of the sample.

This TCR was sampled from a human donor in good health (CMV status not recorded). Some clones in this sample may be carry-over from other donors' samples. Sequencing was done on a sample of CD8+ T cells from PBMCs. Recombination connected TRBV29-1 to TRBJ2-1; 10 bases in the junction line up with TRBD2. The CDR3 sequence is CSFKRGGSYNEQFF. In nucleotide form, the sequence is TGCAGCTTTAAGCGGGGGGGCTCCTACAATGAGCAGTTCTTC.